This T cell receptor (beta chain) originates from a study of OX40 agonist ivuxolimab in advanced cancers. Germline CDR1 and CDR2: MNHEY and SMNVEV (reference sequence). The CDR3 has 16 residues. Trimming at V came to 5 bases and at J to 2 bases, leaving 10 bases not matched to a gene. The repertoire was sequenced with immunoSEQ multiplex PCR; TCRdb's copy has only in-frame clones and lacks some. The sample lists approximately 49,000 clones; approximately 81% were seen once. This clone showed up just a few times. The J gene is TRBJ1-2, the V gene TRBV27; TRBD1 aligns across 8 bases. This sample comprised CD4+ or CD8+ T cells sorted from blood, obtained in a trial of the OX40 agonist ivuxolimab. This receptor was obtained from an adult with an advanced solid tumor such as melanoma, head and neck, liver or kidney cancer. The DNA for the CDR3 is TGTGCCAGCAGTCCCTCGACAGGGGATGTGAACTATGGCTACACCTTC. Translated: CASSPSTGDVNYGYTF.